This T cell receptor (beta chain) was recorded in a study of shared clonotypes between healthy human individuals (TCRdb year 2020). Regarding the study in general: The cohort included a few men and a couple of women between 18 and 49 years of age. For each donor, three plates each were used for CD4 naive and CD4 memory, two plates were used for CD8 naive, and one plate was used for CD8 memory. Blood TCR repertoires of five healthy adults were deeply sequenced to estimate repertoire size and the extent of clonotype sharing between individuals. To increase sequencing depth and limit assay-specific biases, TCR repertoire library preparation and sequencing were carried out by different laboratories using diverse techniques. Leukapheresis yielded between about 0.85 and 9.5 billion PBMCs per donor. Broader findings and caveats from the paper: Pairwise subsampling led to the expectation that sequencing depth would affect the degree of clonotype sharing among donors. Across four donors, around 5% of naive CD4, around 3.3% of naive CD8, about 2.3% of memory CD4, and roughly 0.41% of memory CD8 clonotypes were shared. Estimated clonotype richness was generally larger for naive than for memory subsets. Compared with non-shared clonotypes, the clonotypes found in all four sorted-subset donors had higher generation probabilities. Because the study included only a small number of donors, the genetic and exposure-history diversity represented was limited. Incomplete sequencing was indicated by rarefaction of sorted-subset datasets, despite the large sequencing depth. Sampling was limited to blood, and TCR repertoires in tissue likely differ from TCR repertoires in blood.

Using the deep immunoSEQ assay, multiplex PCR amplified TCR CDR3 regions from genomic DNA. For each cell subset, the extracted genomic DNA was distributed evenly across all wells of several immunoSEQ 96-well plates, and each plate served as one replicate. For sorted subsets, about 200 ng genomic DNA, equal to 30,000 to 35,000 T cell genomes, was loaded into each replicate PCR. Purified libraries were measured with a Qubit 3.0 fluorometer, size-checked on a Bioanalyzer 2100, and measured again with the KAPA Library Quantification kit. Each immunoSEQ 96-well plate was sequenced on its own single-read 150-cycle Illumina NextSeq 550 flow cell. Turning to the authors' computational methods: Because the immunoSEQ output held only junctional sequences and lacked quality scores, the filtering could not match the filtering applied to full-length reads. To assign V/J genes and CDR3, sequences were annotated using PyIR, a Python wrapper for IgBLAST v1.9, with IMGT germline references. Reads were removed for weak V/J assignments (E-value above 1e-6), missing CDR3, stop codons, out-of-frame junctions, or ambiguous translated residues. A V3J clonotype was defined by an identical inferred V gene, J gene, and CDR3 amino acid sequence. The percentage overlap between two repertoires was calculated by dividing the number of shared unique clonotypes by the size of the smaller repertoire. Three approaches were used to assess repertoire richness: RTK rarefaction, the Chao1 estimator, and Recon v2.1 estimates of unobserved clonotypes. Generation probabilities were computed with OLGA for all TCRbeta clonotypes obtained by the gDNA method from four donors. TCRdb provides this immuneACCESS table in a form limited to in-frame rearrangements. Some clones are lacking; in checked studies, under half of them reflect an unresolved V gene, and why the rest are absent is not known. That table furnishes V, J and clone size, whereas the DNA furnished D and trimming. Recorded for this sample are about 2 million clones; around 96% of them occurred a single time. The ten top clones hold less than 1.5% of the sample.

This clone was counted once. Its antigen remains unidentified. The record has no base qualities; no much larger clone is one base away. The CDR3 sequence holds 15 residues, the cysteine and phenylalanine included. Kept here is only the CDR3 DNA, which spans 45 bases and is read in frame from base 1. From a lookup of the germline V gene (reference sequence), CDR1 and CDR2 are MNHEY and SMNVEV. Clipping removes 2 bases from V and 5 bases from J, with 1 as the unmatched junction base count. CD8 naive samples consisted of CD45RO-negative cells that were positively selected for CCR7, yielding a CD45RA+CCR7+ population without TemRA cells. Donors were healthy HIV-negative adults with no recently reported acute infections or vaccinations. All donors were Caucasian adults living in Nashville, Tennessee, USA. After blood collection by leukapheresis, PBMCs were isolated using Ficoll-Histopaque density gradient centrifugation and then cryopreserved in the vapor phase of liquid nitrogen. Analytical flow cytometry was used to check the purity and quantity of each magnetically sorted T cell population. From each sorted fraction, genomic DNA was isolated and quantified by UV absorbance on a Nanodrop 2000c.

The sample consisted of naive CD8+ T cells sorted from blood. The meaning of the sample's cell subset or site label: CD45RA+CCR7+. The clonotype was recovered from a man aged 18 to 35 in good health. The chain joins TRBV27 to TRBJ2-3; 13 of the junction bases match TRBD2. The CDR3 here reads CASSLTSGRGDTQYF. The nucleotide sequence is TGTGCCAGCAGTTTAACTAGCGGGAGGGGAGATACGCAGTATTTT.